A single sample is the source of the 19 T cell receptor beta chains below, sequenced in a study of T cells in Graves' hyperthyroidism and ophthalmopathy. RNA transcripts provided the source from which TCR beta CDR3 regions were amplified. During a first-round RT-PCR of the TCR CDR3, the HTBI primer set was used. TCRdb recomputed calls from the multiplex PCR reads with MiXCR, one row per CDR3 protein. In the table there are roughly 840,000 distinct CDR3 sequences, about two fifths of which are singletons. Sample: blood. These TCRs come from a young man with Graves' hyperthyroidism.

V is TRBV2 and J is TRBJ1-3; D uncertain. The germline gives CDR1 SNHLY, CDR2 FYNNEI. V was pared by 8 bases and J by 4 bases, with 0 bases between. CDR3 length equals 9 residues. The CDR3 coding sequence is TGTGCCAGCGGAAACACCATATATTTT. Amino acids: CASGNTIYF.

This clonotype was picked up one time. The V call is TRBV19, the J call TRBJ2-3, with TRBD2 identical over 8 bases. The CDR3 has 13 residues. The germline CDR1 and CDR2 sequences are LNHDA and SQIVND (reference sequence). J lost 7 bases, V lost 8 bases, and 8 bases had no gene match. The CDR3 DNA follows: TGTGCCAGTCTACCCGGGGGGGAAAATACGCAGTATTTT. The encoded protein is CASLPGGENTQYF.

This clonotype was picked up many times. Here the CDR3 reads CASLGQNYGYTF. In DNA form, the CDR3 reads TGTGCCAGCCTTGGACAGAACTATGGCTACACCTTC. This chain connects TRBV12-3 or TRBV12-4 to TRBJ1-2, with D perhaps TRBD1 (6 bases). This CDR3 has 12 residues. V was clipped by 8 bases and J by 2 bases, with 9 bases between them.

The sample holds many counts of this clonotype. V gene TRBV10-3 combines with J gene TRBJ1-1, with D unresolved. Germline CDR1 is ENHRY and CDR2 is SYGVKD. V lost 2 bases, J lost 4 bases, and 11 bases lay in between. This CDR3 contains 14 residues. DNA of the CDR3: TGTGCCATCAGTGAGCCTGCAAGCGGCACTGAAGCTTTCTTT. Protein product: CAISEPASGTEAFF.

The chain is built from TRBV4-2 and TRBJ1-1; D is perhaps TRBD1 (6 bases). The CDR3 has 15 residues. V was pared by 0 bases and J by 5 bases, with 13 bases between. From germline, CDR1 is LGHNA and CDR2 YNFKEQ. The CDR3 DNA reads TGTGCCAGCAGCCAAGAGCCAGGGGTAGGGACTGAAGCTTTCTTT. It encodes CASSQEPGVGTEAFF.

This clonotype was counted many times. V and J are TRBV10-3 and TRBJ1-6; the match to TRBD1 covers 9 bases. Germline lookup yields CDR1 ENHRY and CDR2 SYGVKD. The J segment lost 8 bases and the V segment lost 4 bases, leaving 3 bases of the junction unmatched. This CDR3 contains 14 residues. DNA for the CDR3: TGTGCCATCAGTGCCCGGGACAGGGATTCACCCCTCCACTTT. Translation gives CAISARDRDSPLHF.

This clonotype was observed at least ten times. The chain links TRBV9 to TRBJ2-5, with 11 bases lining up with TRBD2. The trim removed 2 bases at V and 5 bases at J, leaving 8 bases unmatched. Germline CDR1 and CDR2: SGDLS and YYNGEE. The CDR3 sequence is 16 residues long. The DNA for the CDR3 is TGTGCCAGCAGCGTCGGTAGCGGGGGGGCAGGGGAGACCCAGTACTTC. It yields the protein CASSVGSGGAGETQYF.

The rearrangement links TRBV20-1 to TRBJ2-7, with D perhaps TRBD2 (6 bases). The CDR3 has 15 amino acids. The germline gives CDR1 DFQATT, CDR2 SNEGSKA (reference sequence). V was trimmed by 0 bases and J by 2 bases, leaving 14 bases between them. The CDR3 nucleotides are TGCAGTGCTAGAGATGGGACGGGAGAAACCTACGAGCAGTACTTC. This gives the protein CSARDGTGETYEQYF.

This clonotype was observed a few times. The J gene is TRBJ2-2, the V gene TRBV6-2 or TRBV6-3, with TRBD1 matching over 7 bases. V gave up 10 bases and J gave up 6 bases; unmatched junction bases: 11. Germline loops: CDR1 MNHEY, CDR2 SVGEGT. The CDR3 loop spans 14 amino acids. CDR3 amino acids: CATNSGTVSGELFF. The CDR3 DNA reads TGTGCCACCAACTCCGGGACAGTCTCCGGGGAGCTGTTTTTT.

This clonotype has at least ten counts. V is TRBV7-9 and J is TRBJ2-3; D not certain. The CDR3 loop spans 12 amino acids. From germline, CDR1 is SEHNR and CDR2 FQNEAQ (reference sequence). V was pared by 1 base and J by 1 base, with 0 bases between. CDR3 DNA: TGTGCCAGCAGCTTAGGCACAGATACGCAGTATTTT. It encodes CASSLGTDTQYF.

The rearrangement uses TRBV11-2 and TRBJ1-5, with TRBD1 matching 10 bases. V gave up 7 bases and J gave up 6 bases; unmatched junction bases: 9. The length of the CDR3 is 15 residues. Germline V gene sequence: CDR1 SGHAT, CDR2 FQNNGV. CDR3 amino acids: CASNRGDRGVQPQHF. CDR3 in DNA: TGTGCCAGCAACCGGGGGGACAGGGGCGTTCAGCCCCAGCATTTT.

This clonotype was found once. This chain joins TRBV5-1 and TRBJ2-7; 9 nucleotides match TRBD1. V shed 7 bases and J 7 bases; nucleotides not matched to a gene: 18. The germline CDR1 and CDR2 sequences are SGHRS and YFSETQ. The CDR3 is 16 residues long. The CDR3, as DNA: TGCGCCAGCGAACCGGGATTCGACAGGGGGGCTCGTGAGCAGTACTTC. Translation gives CASEPGFDRGAREQYF.

A few counts support this clonotype. This rearrangement joins TRBV2 to TRBJ2-7; the match to TRBD2 covers 14 bases. There are 17 residues in the CDR3. Germline V gene sequence: CDR1 SNHLY, CDR2 FYNNEI. V gave up 5 bases and J gave up 0 bases; unmatched junction bases: 6. The CDR3 sequence is CASSRTSGGFPSYEQYF. CDR3 nucleotide sequence: TGTGCCAGCAGTAGGACTAGCGGGGGGTTCCCCTCCTACGAGCAGTACTTC.

The J gene is TRBJ2-7, the V gene TRBV19; weak D call: TRBD1 (6 bases). This CDR3 spans 14 amino acids. Looked up from germline, CDR1 is LNHDA and CDR2 is SQIVND (reference sequence). The V end was cut by 4 bases, the J end by 2 bases, with 12 bases between. The chain's CDR3 is CASSTSTGPYEQYF. The CDR3, as DNA: TGTGCCAGTAGTACTTCGACAGGTCCCTACGAGCAGTACTTC.

Comment on this clonotype: The junction and the germline gene differ at one end; a read error may be behind it. The CDR3, as DNA: TGTGTCAGCAGCTTAGGGGACGTCATAGAGACCCAGTACTTC. Translating it yields CVSSLGDVIETQYF. The chain couples TRBV7-9 to TRBJ2-5, with D perhaps TRBD1 or TRBD2 (5 bases each). Per the germline V gene, CDR1 is SEHNR and CDR2 is FQNEAQ (reference sequence). CDR3 length equals 14 residues.

This clonotype was picked up a small number of times. The chain is built from TRBV2 and TRBJ1-4; the D is unclear. Trimming took 0 bases from V and 8 from J, leaving 10 bases between them. Looked up from germline, CDR1 is SNHLY and CDR2 is FYNNEI. CDR3 size: 14 residues. The CDR3 is CASSEALVLEKLFF. The CDR3 region has the DNA TGTGCCAGCAGTGAAGCGCTTGTCTTGGAAAAACTGTTTTTT.

The table lists this clonotype with many counts. The chain recombines TRBV7-9 with TRBJ2-5; D uncertain. The V gene's germline CDR1 is SEHNR and CDR2 FQNEAQ (reference sequence). There are 15 residues in the CDR3. V gave up 1 base and J gave up 1 base, with 10 bases separating them. The CDR3 loop reads CASSLVMAAQETQYF. The CDR3 DNA follows: TGTGCCAGCAGCTTAGTGATGGCGGCCCAAGAGACCCAGTACTTC.

This clonotype showed up just a few times. The rearrangement joins TRBV9 to TRBJ1-1, with D perhaps TRBD1 (6 bases). Germline V gene data show CDR1 as SGDLS and CDR2 as YYNGEE. This CDR3 has 15 residues. V lost 4 bases to trimming and J lost 9 bases, with 22 bases between them. The CDR3 here is CASSFRARQGHQAFF. Here the CDR3 DNA reads TGTGCCAGCAGCTTTCGCGCCCGGCAGGGACATCAAGCTTTCTTT.

This clonotype has ten or more counts. The DNA for the CDR3 is TGTGCCAGCAGTTTCGAGCTAGACGAGACCCAGTACTTC. It specifies CASSFELDETQYF. This chain connects TRBV12-3 or TRBV12-4 to TRBJ2-5; no clear D. V was trimmed by 3 bases and J by 5 bases, leaving 10 bases between them. This CDR3 spans 13 amino acids.